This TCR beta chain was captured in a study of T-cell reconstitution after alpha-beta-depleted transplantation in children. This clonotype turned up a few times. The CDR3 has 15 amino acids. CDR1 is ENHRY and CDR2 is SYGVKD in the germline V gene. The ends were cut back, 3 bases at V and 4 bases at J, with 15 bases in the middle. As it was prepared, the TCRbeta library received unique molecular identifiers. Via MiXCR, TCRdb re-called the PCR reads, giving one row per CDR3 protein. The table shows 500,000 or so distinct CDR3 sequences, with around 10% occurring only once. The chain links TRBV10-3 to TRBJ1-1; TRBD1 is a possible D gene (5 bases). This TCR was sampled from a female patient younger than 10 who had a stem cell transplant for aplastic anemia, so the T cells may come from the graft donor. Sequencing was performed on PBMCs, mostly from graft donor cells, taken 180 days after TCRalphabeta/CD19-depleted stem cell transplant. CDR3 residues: CAISDGEGAGTEAFF. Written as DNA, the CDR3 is TGTGCCATCAGTGACGGGGAAGGGGCCGGCACTGAAGCTTTCTTT.